This entry lists 30 T cell receptor delta chains sequenced from one sample in a study of delta chains in infants with herpesvirus infections. PBMC RNA was reverse transcribed using gamma-chain- and delta-chain-specific primers. TCRdb re-called the RT-PCR reads via CATT. The table includes around 1,300 delta-chain clones, 6.9% detected once. The sequencing used peripheral blood, collected at time point 1 of longitudinal follow-up. The source is a human donor who was a Ugandan infant, either HIV-exposed or HIV-unexposed (not recorded which).

By share, this clone counts as large. Other DNA sequences in the same sample also yield this CDR3. The J gene is TRDJ1, the V gene TRDV1; 11 nucleotides match TRDD3. Germline V gene lookup returns CDR1 TSWWSYY and CDR2 QGS. Trimming removed 2 bases from V and 0 bases from J; junction bases left unmatched: 14. The CDR3 length is 20 residues. CDR3 in DNA: TGTGCTCTTGGGGAATTGAGGCCCTGGGGGATACTCGGGAACACCGATAAACTCATCTTT. It is translated as CALGELRPWGILGNTDKLIF.

This clone was counted a few times. This chain uses TRDV1 with TRDJ1; the match to TRDD3 covers 11 bases. The trim removed 1 base at V and 0 bases at J, leaving 13 bases unmatched. Per the germline V gene, CDR1 is TSWWSYY and CDR2 is QGS. The CDR3 runs to 20 residues. The DNA of the CDR3 is TGTGCTCTTGGGGAACGAACCTCGACTGGGGGATATCGGTACACCGATAAACTCATCTTT. It specifies CALGERTSTGGYRYTDKLIF.

On this clone: Being one base from a much bigger clone, this may be a read error. Within the sample, other DNA sequences also encode this same CDR3. This chain uses TRDV1 with TRDJ1; TRDD3 matches 10 bases. The V gene's germline CDR1 is TSWWSYY and CDR2 QGS. Trimming at V came to 9 bases and at J to 1 base, leaving 23 bases not matched to a gene. The CDR3 length is 20 residues. DNA for the CDR3: TGTGCTCTCGGCCTTCCAACGAGAACGGGGACTGGGGGATGCACCGATAAACTCATCTTT. As protein: CALGLPTRTGTGGCTDKLIF.

This clone was counted only a few times. The V call is TRDV1, the J call TRDJ1; 11 bases match TRDD3. J lost 3 bases, V lost 4 bases, and 13 bases had no gene match. Looked up from germline, CDR1 is TSWWSYY and CDR2 is QGS. This CDR3 spans 18 amino acids. The CDR3 loop is CALGAFLLGDRGADKLIF. The CDR3, as DNA: TGTGCTCTTGGGGCCTTCCTACTGGGGGATAGAGGCGCCGATAAACTCATCTTT.

The chain couples TRDV1 to TRDJ1, with TRDD3 matching 10 bases. The J gene, absent from TCRdb, was called here by matching the DNA to germline. This CDR3 has 22 residues. V lost 2 bases and J lost 1; bases outside the gene matches: 22. The germline V gene encodes CDR1 TSWWSYY and CDR2 QGS. The CDR3 spells CALGESFILASGGYFGTDKLIF. The CDR3, as DNA: TGTGCTCTTGGGGAATCTTTTATCCTAGCCTCTGGGGGATATTTCGGCACCGATAAACTCATCTTT.

About this clone: The sample contains more than one DNA sequence encoding this CDR3. The V gene is TRDV1, the J gene TRDJ1; tentatively, D is TRDD3 (10 bases). TCRdb lists no J gene, so it was determined here by aligning the DNA to germline. The V and J ends lost 4 bases and 0 bases respectively, with 33 bases between them. This CDR3 is built from 22 residues. CDR1 and CDR2 (germline): TSWWSYY, QGS. The CDR3 DNA follows: TGTGCTCTTGGGGTCCTTCCTACGTGGGGGGATACGATCTGGGGGTACACCGATAAACTCATCTTT. Amino acids: CALGVLPTWGDTIWGYTDKLIF.

This clone was seen only a few times. V usage is TRDV2 and J usage is TRDJ3; D might be TRDD2 (6 bases). TCRdb carries no J gene annotation; the J gene was assigned here by matching the DNA with germline. The CDR3 spans 18 residues. Deletions cut 0 bases from V and 1 base from J, with 12 bases between. CDR1 GEAIGNYY and CDR2 EKD come from the germline V gene. CDR3 sequence reads: CACDTGSYRSWDTRQMFF. In nucleotides, the CDR3 is TGTGCCTGTGACACCGGATCCTACCGTTCCTGGGACACCCGACAGATGTTTTTC.

This clone rates as medium-sized (0.01 to 0.1%). The chain couples TRDV1 to TRDJ1, with 8 bases fitting TRDD3. With 1 base clipped from V and 0 bases from J, the junction kept 13 bases outside the gene matches. This CDR3 spans 19 amino acids. CDR1 is TSWWSYY, CDR2 QGS, per germline. The CDR3, as DNA: TGTGCTCTTGGGGAACGCCGTTTGAACTGGGGGGCCAACACCGATAAACTCATCTTT. Protein sequence: CALGERRLNWGANTDKLIF.

By sample fraction, this clone is large (0.1 to 1%). The rearrangement joins TRDV1 to TRDJ2; unclear D gene. The V end was cut by 6 bases, the J end by 13 bases, with 21 bases between. CDR1 and CDR2 (germline): TSWWSYY, QGS. The CDR3 has 14 amino acids. The CDR3 region is CALGGRRLYLGLFF. In DNA, the CDR3 is TGTGCTCTTGGAGGCCGGAGATTATATTTGGGACTCTTCTTT.

This clone was seen a handful of times. The rearrangement links TRDV2 to TRDJ3; 13 nucleotides match TRDD3. TCRdb offers no J gene call, so here the DNA was matched to germline to obtain one. The J segment lost 3 bases and the V segment lost 3 bases, leaving 13 bases of the junction unmatched. The CDR3 sequence is 21 residues long. Germline CDR1 is GEAIGNYY and CDR2 is EKD. The CDR3 region has the DNA TGTGCCTGTGACGCCCCCACTACTGGGGGATACGCGAACTGGGACACCCGACAGATGTTTTTC. It yields the protein CACDAPTTGGYANWDTRQMFF.

This clone is medium-sized (0.01 to 0.1%) within its sample. The chain is built from TRDV1 and TRDJ1; TRDD2 aligns across 7 bases. J lost 11 bases, V lost 0 bases, and 30 bases had no gene match. CDR3 length equals 21 residues. The germline CDR1 and CDR2 sequences are TSWWSYY and QGS. The CDR3 nucleotides are TGTGCTCTTGGGGAACTAGTGCCCCGTCCTTTCCTACGAGGTCCACGCAAGCGGCTCATCTTT. Translated, it gives CALGELVPRPFLRGPRKRLIF.

This clone was observed a handful of times. V gene TRDV1 combines with J gene TRDJ3, with 9 bases lining up with TRDD3. TCRdb leaves out the J gene; it was filled in here by matching the DNA to germline. Trimming removed 3 bases from V and 3 bases from J; junction bases left unmatched: 6. In germline, CDR1 is TSWWSYY, CDR2 QGS. This CDR3 has 18 residues. The CDR3: CALGDKRGYDWDTRQMFF. The CDR3, as DNA: TGTGCTCTTGGGGATAAACGGGGATACGACTGGGACACCCGACAGATGTTTTTC.

By share of the sample, this clone is large. The genes are TRAV29/DV5 and TRDJ1; 7 bases fit TRDD3. With 0 bases clipped from V and 0 bases from J, the junction kept 17 bases outside the gene matches. CDR3 length: 19 residues. Germline-derived CDR1 and CDR2 are NSMFDY and ISSIKDK. As DNA, the CDR3 is TGTGCAGCAAGCGCCCCTACTAGGGATACTTCTTCGTACACCGATAAACTCATCTTT. Its translation is CAASAPTRDTSSYTDKLIF.

The chain recombines TRDV1 with TRDJ1; D might be TRDD3 (6 bases). Assignment of the J gene here rests on matching the DNA to germline, because TCRdb gives none. Germline CDR1 and CDR2: TSWWSYY and QGS. There are 14 residues in the CDR3. Trimming pared 5 bases from V and 10 bases from J, leaving 20 bases between. This chain's CDR3 is CALGRIWRDIGLIF. Written as DNA, the CDR3 is TGTGCTCTTGGGAGAATATGGAGGGATATTGGACTCATCTTT.

The chain is built from TRDV1 and TRDJ1, with a tentative D call TRDD3 (5 bases). V shed 5 bases and J shed 2 bases, with 15 bases lying between them. The CDR3 has 15 residues. Germline loops: CDR1 TSWWSYY, CDR2 QGS. The CDR3 bases are TGTGCTCTTGGGACGTTTCCCCGGGGGACCGATAAACTCATCTTT. Translation gives CALGTFPRGTDKLIF.

Concerning this clone itself: Other nucleotide sequences from this sample produce the same CDR3. The CDR3 reads CALGEPTWTLLYWGINTDKLIF. The CDR3 nucleotides are TGTGCTCTTGGGGAACCAACCTGGACCCTTCTGTACTGGGGGATAAACACCGATAAACTCATCTTT. This rearrangement joins TRDV1 to TRDJ1; TRDD3 agrees at 11 bases. This CDR3 has 22 amino acids. Germline CDR1 reads TSWWSYY; CDR2 reads QGS. The junction had 19 bases not matched to a gene; V was cut back by 1 base and J by 0 bases.

Within the sample, this clone is large. V is TRDV1 and J is TRDJ2; 11 positions match TRDD3. The CDR3 runs to 20 residues. Germline V gene sequence: CDR1 TSWWSYY, CDR2 QGS. With V trimmed by 0 bases and J by 6 bases, 15 bases remained unmatched. The CDR3, as DNA: TGTGCTCTTGGGGAACTCGTTATATGGGGGATACGCTCAGGTTCAGCACAACTCTTCTTT. Its protein is CALGELVIWGIRSGSAQLFF.

About this clone: Since a much larger clone is just one base distant, this may be a read error. This sequence joins TRDV3 and TRDJ3, with 8 positions matching TRDD3. Germline lookup yields CDR1 TVYSNPD and CDR2 GDNSRS (reference sequence). This CDR3 is built from 19 residues. Trimming took 4 bases from V and 0 from J; bases not matched to a gene: 14. CDR3 sequence reads: CASLLGGTSSSWDTRQMFF. The CDR3 coding sequence is TGTGCCTCCTTACTGGGGGGTACCTCAAGCTCCTGGGACACCCGACAGATGTTTTTC.

The table lists this clone with a few counts. The chain recombines TRDV2 with TRDJ3; TRDD3 aligns across 11 bases. The J gene is not listed in TCRdb, so it was assigned here from a DNA match to germline. V dropped 0 bases and J dropped 2; count of bases not matched to a gene: 5. Germline CDR1 GEAIGNYY, CDR2 EKD. The CDR3 has 19 amino acids. In nucleotides, the CDR3 is TGTGCCTGTGACACCATACTGGGGGATAATGCCTGGGACACCCGACAGATGTTTTTC. It is translated as CACDTILGDNAWDTRQMFF.

The rearrangement joins TRDV2 to TRDJ3; D not resolved. As TCRdb names no J gene, one was assigned here on the basis of a DNA match to germline. The CDR3 sequence is 16 residues long. V shed 0 bases and J shed 0 bases, with 5 bases lying between them. Looked up from germline, CDR1 is GEAIGNYY and CDR2 is EKD. The CDR3 protein is CACDTPSSWDTRQMFF. CDR3 nucleotides: TGTGCCTGTGACACCCCGAGCTCCTGGGACACCCGACAGATGTTTTTC.

V and J are TRDV1 and TRDJ1; 12 bases line up with TRDD3. This CDR3 has 18 amino acids. J lost 3 bases, V lost 0 bases, and 8 bases had no gene match. Germline CDR1 and CDR2: TSWWSYY and QGS. The CDR3 reads CALGELGGLGDTPDKLIF. CDR3 sequence (DNA): TGTGCTCTTGGGGAACTGGGCGGACTGGGGGATACCCCCGATAAACTCATCTTT.

In its sample, this clone ranks as medium-sized. The same CDR3 also results from other DNA sequences found in this sample. The chain joins TRDV3 to TRDJ2; D may be TRDD3 (6 bases). This CDR3 has 14 amino acids. Trimming left V 5 bases short and J 3 bases short, with 16 bases between. CDR1 and CDR2 (germline): TVYSNPD, GDNSRS (reference sequence). Here the CDR3 reads CAQSPGIMTAQLFF. CDR3 sequence (DNA): TGTGCCCAATCTCCGGGGATCATGACAGCACAACTCTTCTTT. The full variable domain, in which reference TRDV3 and TRDJ2 provide the parts outside the CDR3, is CDKVTQSSPDQTVASGSEVVLLCTYDTVYSNPDLFWYRIRPDYSFQFVFYGDNSRSEGADFTQGRFSVKHILTQKAFHLVISPVRTEDSATYYCAQSPGIMTAQLFFGKGTQLIVEP.

A few counts support this clone. A much larger clone lies a single base off, so this may be a read error. Other nucleotide sequences in the sample specify the same CDR3. The chain is built from TRDV1 and TRDJ1; 11 bases line up with TRDD3. CDR1 and CDR2 (germline): TSWWSYY, QGS. This CDR3 comprises 21 residues. V trimming: 4 bases; J trimming: 0 bases; junction bases outside the gene matches: 19. The CDR3 nucleotides are TGTGCTCTTGGGGTTGGCCTTCCTACCCCCGTACTGGGGGATAACACCGATAAACTCATCTTT. Its translation is CALGVGLPTPVLGDNTDKLIF.

The chain joins TRDV2 to TRDJ3; 7 bases align to TRDD3. This CDR3 region has 19 residues. V gave up 3 bases and J gave up 0 bases; unmatched junction bases: 10. CDR1 and CDR2 (germline): GEAIGNYY, EKD. As DNA, the CDR3 is TGTGCCTGTGACGGGGGATTCGATTTTAGCTCCTGGGACACCCGACAGATGTTTTTC. This encodes CACDGGFDFSSWDTRQMFF.

Judged by abundance, this clone is large. The CDR3 coding sequence is TGTGCTCTTGGGGAATTCTTCCTCCCGCTTTCTGACCTTAAACTCATCTTT. Protein sequence: CALGEFFLPLSDLKLIF. This chain uses TRDV1 with TRDJ1; possible D gene TRDD2, 6 bases. V was shortened by 2 bases and J by 7 bases, with 23 bases between the two germline ends. This CDR3 comprises 17 residues. Germline V gene sequence: CDR1 TSWWSYY, CDR2 QGS.

This clone came up a few times. A read error may be the cause here, since a much bigger clone is one base away. Distinct nucleotide sequences in the sample also encode this CDR3. V is TRDV1 and J is TRDJ1, with 11 bases that match TRDD3. Germline V lookup: CDR1 TSWWSYY, CDR2 QGS. CDR3 size: 20 residues. The V segment lost 2 bases and the J segment 5 bases; nucleotides outside the gene matches: 19. The CDR3 nucleotides are TGTGCTCTTGGGGAAGCTGGGAATGACTTTTGGGGGATACGCTCAGATAAACTCATCTTT. This codes for CALGEAGNDFWGIRSDKLIF.

V usage is TRDV1 and J usage is TRDJ1, with TRDD2 matching 9 bases. The length of the CDR3 is 20 residues. CDR1 TSWWSYY and CDR2 QGS come from the germline V gene. J lost 0 bases, V lost 9 bases, and 23 bases had no gene match. CDR3 protein: CALRPSYEVGTFSYTDKLIF. The CDR3 DNA reads as TGTGCTCTACGGCCTTCCTACGAGGTGGGGACCTTCTCGTACACCGATAAACTCATCTTT.

In this sample, this clone is large. The chain joins TRDV2 to TRDJ2, with 8 bases fitting TRDD3. J was trimmed by 4 bases and V by 2 bases; bases with no gene match: 5. CDR1 is GEAIGNYY and CDR2 is EKD in the germline V gene. The CDR3 runs to 15 residues. Here the CDR3 DNA reads TGTGCCTGTGACATACTGGGGGTCCCGACAGCACAACTCTTCTTT. This encodes CACDILGVPTAQLFF.

Relative to its sample, this clone is medium-sized. The gene calls are TRDV1 and TRDJ1; 9 bases map to TRDD3. The junction had 26 bases not matched to a gene; V was cut back by 3 bases and J by 9 bases. Germline lookup yields CDR1 TSWWSYY and CDR2 QGS. CDR3 length: 20 amino acids. Here the CDR3 DNA reads TGTGCTCTTGGGGACCCTTCTTCCCCTACGGGGGATACAAGAGCAGGCCAACTCATCTTT. Its protein is CALGDPSSPTGDTRAGQLIF.

In this sample, this clone is medium-sized. J is TRDJ1 and V is TRDV3; 8 nucleotides agree with TRDD3. Trimming took 1 base from V and 0 from J; bases not matched to a gene: 7. This CDR3 has 15 residues. Germline CDR1 and CDR2: TVYSNPD and GDNSRS (reference sequence). The CDR3 DNA follows: TGTGCCTTTACCCCACTGGGGGCTTACACCGATAAACTCATCTTT. Translated: CAFTPLGAYTDKLIF.